The source of this T cell receptor (beta chain) is a study of CD8 T cells in Susac syndrome. FACS enriched CD8+ TEMRA cells, while bulk CD8+ and CD4+ were negatively isolated. cDNA came from approximately 0.5 to 1 ug RNA primed by random hexamers. The immunoSEQ assay covered 54 Vbeta and 13 Jbeta segments for CDR3. MiXCR, applied by TCRdb to the immunoSEQ multiplex PCR reads, yields one record per CDR3 protein. The sample has around 69,000 distinct CDR3 sequences; nearly 96% are singletons. CDR1 and CDR2 from the germline V gene are LGHDT and YNNKEL (reference sequence). The CDR3 covers 15 residues. Deletions cut 0 bases from V and 2 bases from J, with 7 bases between.

J is TRBJ2-2 and V is TRBV3-1; D not certain. This TCR was sampled from a human donor with multiple sclerosis. The sequencing sample was made of CD4+ T cells from PBMCs. The CDR3 spells CASSQEWGNTGELFF. CDR3 DNA sequence: TGTGCCAGCAGCCAAGAATGGGGAAACACCGGGGAGCTGTTTTTT.